The clone carrying this T cell receptor (beta chain) was detected a few times. The antigen is undetermined. PCR was performed using 60 Vbeta and 13 Jbeta primers. Here immunoSEQ multiplex PCR was the method, and the copy in TCRdb shows in-frame clones only, minus some. The sample gives approximately 97,000 clones, around 86% of which show up once; 4.2% is in the top ten. These data belong to a study of cytomegalovirus exposure and HLA in healthy donors. Study conclusions and caveats: Some TCR beta chains (about 180 of them) were listed as cytomegalovirus-associated.

CDR1 and CDR2 from the germline V gene are MGHDK and SYGVNS. Deletions cut 4 bases from V and 0 bases from J, with 10 bases between. CDR3 size: 15 residues. Material for sequencing was PBMCs. This chain uses TRBV25-1 with TRBJ2-1; the D gene is possibly TRBD1 (5 bases). The sequence derives from a woman in her 70s in good health and CMV-seropositive. The CDR3 region has the DNA TGTGCCAGCAGTGTCGACAGAAGCTCCTACAATGAGCAGTTCTTC. It is translated as CASSVDRSSYNEQFF.